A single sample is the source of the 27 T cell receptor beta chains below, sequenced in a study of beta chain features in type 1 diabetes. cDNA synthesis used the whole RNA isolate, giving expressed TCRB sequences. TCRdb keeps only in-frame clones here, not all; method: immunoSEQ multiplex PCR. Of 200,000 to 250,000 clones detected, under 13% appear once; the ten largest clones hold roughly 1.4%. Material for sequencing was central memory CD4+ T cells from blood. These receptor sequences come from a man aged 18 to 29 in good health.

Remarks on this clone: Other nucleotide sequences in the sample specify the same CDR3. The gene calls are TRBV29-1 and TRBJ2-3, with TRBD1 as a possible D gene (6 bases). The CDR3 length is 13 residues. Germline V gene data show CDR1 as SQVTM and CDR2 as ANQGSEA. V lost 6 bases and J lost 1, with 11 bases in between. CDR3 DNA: TGCAGCGTGGACAGTGGAGGCACAGATACGCAGTATTTT. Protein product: CSVDSGGTDTQYF.

The CDR3 DNA reads as TGTGCCAGCAGTGCGGAGAGGACTGGGGACACTGAAGCTTTCTTT. As protein: CASSAERTGDTEAFF. The chain recombines TRBV2 with TRBJ1-1, with D hard to call. V lost 4 bases and J lost 3, with 15 bases in between. The germline V gene encodes CDR1 SNHLY and CDR2 FYNNEI. CDR3 length: 15 residues.

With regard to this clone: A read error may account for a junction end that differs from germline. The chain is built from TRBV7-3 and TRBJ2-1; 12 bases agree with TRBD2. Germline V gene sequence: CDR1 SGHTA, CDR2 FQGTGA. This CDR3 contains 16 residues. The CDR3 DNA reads TGTGCCAGCAGCTTCTCTAGCGGGAGGGTCTACGATGAGCAGTTCTTC. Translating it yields CASSFSSGRVYDEQFF. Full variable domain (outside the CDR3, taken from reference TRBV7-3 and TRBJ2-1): GAGVSQTPSNKVTEKGKYVELRCDPISGHTALYWYRQSLGQGPEFLIYFQGTGAADDSGLPNDRFFAVRPEGSVSTLKIQRTERGDSAVYLCASSFSSGRVYDEQFFGPGTRLTVL.

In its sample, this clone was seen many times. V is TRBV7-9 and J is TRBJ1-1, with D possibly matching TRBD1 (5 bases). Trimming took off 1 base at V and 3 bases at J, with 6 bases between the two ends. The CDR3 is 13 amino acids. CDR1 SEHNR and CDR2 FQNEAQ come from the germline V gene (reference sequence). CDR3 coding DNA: TGTGCCAGCAGCTTAGGAGGGGACACTGAAGCTTTCTTT. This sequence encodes CASSLGGDTEAFF.

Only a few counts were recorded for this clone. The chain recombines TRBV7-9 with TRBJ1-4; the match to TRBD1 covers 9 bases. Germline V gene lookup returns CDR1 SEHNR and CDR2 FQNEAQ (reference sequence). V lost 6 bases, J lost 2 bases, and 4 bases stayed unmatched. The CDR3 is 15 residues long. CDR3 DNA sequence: TGTGCCAGCAGTCAGACAGGGGGGACTAATGAAAAACTGTTTTTT. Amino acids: CASSQTGGTNEKLFF.

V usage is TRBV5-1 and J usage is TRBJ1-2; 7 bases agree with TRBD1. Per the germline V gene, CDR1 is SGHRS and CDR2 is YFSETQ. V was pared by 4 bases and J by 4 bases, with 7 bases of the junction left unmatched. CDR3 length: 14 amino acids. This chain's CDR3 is CASSLEGQPYGYTF. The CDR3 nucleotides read TGCGCCAGCAGCCTCGAGGGACAGCCCTATGGCTACACCTTC.

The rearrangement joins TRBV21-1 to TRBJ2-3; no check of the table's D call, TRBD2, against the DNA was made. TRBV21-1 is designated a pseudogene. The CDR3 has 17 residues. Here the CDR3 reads CASISPLAGLSTDTQYF. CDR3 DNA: TGTGCCAGCATCTCCCCCCTAGCGGGACTTAGCACAGATACGCAGTATTTT.

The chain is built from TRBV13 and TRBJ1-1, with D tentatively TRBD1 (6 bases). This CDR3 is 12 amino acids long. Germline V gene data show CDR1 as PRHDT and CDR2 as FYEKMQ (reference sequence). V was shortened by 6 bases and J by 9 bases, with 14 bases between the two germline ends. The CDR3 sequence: CASRITGQKAFF. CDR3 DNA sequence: TGTGCCAGCAGAATAACAGGACAGAAAGCTTTCTTT.

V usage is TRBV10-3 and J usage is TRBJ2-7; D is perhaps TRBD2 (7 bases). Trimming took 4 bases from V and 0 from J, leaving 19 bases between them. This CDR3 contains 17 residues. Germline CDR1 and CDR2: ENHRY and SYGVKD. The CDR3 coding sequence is TGTGCCATCAGTGGGGGGGGCAGGCCCTCCTCCTCCTACGAGCAGTACTTC. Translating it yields CAISGGGRPSSSYEQYF.

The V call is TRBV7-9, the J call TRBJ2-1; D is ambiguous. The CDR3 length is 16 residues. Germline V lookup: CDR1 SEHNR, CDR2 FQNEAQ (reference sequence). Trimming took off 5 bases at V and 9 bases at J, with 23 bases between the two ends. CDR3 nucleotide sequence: TGTGCCAGCAGCCTGATGGATTCGCACCCTCTCGTTGAGCAGTTCTTC. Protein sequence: CASSLMDSHPLVEQFF.

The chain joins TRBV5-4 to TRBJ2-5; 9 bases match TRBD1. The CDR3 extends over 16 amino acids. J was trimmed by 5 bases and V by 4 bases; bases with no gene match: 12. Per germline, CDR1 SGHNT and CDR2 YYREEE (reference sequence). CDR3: CASSGTLQGALETQYF. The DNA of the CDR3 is TGTGCCAGCAGCGGGACGTTACAGGGGGCCTTGGAGACCCAGTACTTC.

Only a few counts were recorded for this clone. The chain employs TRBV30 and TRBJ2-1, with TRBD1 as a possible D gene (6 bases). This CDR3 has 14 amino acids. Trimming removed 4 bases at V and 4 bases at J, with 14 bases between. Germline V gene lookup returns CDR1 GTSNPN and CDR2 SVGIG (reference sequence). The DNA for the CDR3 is TGTGCCTGGAACTACAGGGCTCTTTACAATGAGCAGTTCTTC. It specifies CAWNYRALYNEQFF.

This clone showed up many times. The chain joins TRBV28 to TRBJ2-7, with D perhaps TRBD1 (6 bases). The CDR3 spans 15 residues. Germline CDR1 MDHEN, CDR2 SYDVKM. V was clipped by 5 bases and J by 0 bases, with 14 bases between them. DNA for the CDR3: TGTGCCAGCAGTGCCCGGACAGCGCCCTCCTACGAGCAGTACTTC. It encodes CASSARTAPSYEQYF.

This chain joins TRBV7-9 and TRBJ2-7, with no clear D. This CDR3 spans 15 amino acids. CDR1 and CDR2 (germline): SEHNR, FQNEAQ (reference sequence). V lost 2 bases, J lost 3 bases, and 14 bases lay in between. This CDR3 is CASSLTRTAVYEQYF. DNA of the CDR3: TGTGCCAGCAGCTTAACCCGGACGGCGGTCTACGAGCAGTACTTC.

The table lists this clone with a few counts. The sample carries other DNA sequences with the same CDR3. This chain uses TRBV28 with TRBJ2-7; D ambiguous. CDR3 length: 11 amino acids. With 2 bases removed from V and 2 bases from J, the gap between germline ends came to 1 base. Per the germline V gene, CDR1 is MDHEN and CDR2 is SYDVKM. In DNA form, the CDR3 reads TGTGCCAGCAGTTTAACCTACGAGCAGTACTTC. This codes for CASSLTYEQYF.

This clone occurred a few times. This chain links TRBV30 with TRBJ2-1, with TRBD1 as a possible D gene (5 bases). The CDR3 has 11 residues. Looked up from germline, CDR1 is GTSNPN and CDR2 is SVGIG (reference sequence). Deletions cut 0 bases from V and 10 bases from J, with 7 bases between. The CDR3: CAWSVRGEQFF. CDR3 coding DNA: TGTGCCTGGAGTGTAAGGGGCGAGCAGTTCTTC.

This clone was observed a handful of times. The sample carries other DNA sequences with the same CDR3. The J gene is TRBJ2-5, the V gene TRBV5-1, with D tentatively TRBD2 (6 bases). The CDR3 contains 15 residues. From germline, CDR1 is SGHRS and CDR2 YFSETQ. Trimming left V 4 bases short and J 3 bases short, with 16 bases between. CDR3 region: CASSLAGTGEETQYF. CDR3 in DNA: TGCGCCAGCAGCCTGGCGGGGACCGGTGAAGAGACCCAGTACTTC.

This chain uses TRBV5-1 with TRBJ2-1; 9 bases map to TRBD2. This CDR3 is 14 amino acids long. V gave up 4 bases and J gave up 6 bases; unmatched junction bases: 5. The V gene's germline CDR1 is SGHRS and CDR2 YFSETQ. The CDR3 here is CASSVPAGGNEQFF. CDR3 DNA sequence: TGCGCCAGCAGCGTCCCAGCGGGAGGCAATGAGCAGTTCTTC.

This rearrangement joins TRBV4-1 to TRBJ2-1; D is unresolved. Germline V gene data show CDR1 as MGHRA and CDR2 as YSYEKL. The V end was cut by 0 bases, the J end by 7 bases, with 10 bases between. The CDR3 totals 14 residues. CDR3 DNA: TGCGCCAGCAGCCAAGAACGCAGCCGGAATGAGCAGTTCTTC. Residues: CASSQERSRNEQFF.

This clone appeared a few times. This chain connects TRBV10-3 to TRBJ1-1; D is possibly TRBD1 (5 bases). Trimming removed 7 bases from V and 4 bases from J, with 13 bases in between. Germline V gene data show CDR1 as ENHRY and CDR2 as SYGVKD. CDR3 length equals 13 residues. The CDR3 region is CAIKQQEGTEAFF. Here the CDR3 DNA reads TGTGCCATCAAGCAACAGGAAGGCACTGAAGCTTTCTTT.

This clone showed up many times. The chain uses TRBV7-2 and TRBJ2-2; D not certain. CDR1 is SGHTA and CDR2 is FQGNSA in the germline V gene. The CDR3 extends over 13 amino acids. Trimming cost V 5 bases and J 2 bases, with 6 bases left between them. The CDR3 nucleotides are TGTGCCAGCAGCCCCGCTAACACCGGGGAGCTGTTTTTT. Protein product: CASSPANTGELFF. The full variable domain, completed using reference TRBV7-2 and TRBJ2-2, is GAGVSQSPSNKVTEKGKDVELRCDPISGHTALYWYRQSLGQGLEFLIYFQGNSAPDKSGLPSDRFSAERTGGSVSTLTIQRTQQEDSAVYLCASSPANTGELFFGEGSRLTVL.

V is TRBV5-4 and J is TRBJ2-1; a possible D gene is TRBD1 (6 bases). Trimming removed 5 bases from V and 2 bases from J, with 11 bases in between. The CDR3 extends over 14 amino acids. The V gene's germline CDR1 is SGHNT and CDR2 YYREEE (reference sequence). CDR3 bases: TGTGCCAGCAGTAGGACAGCGACCTACAATGAGCAGTTCTTC. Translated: CASSRTATYNEQFF.

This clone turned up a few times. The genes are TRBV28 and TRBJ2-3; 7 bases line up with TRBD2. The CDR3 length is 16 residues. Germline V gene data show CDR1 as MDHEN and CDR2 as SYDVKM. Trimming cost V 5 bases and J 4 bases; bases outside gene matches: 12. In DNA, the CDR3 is TGTGCCAGCAGTGAGGTTAGGGCGGGAGTGGCAGATACGCAGTATTTT. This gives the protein CASSEVRAGVADTQYF.

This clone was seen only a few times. CDR3 DNA: TGTGCCTGGACCATGGGACAGGGGGGCACAGATACGCAGTATTTT. Its protein is CAWTMGQGGTDTQYF. The chain employs TRBV30 and TRBJ2-3; 11 bases map to TRBD1. The CDR3 runs to 15 residues. The V and J ends lost 4 bases and 1 base, in that order; junction bases with no gene match: 4. Germline CDR1 reads GTSNPN; CDR2 reads SVGIG (reference sequence).

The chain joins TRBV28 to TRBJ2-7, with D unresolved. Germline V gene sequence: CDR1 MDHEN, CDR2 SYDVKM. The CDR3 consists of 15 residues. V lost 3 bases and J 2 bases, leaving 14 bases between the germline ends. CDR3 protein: CASSLGRPTTYEQYF. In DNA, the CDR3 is TGTGCCAGCAGTTTGGGCAGACCCACTACCTACGAGCAGTACTTC.

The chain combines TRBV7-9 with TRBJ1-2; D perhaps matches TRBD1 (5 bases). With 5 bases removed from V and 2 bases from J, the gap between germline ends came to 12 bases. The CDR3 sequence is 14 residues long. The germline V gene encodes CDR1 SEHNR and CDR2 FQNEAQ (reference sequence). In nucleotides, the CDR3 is TGTGCCAGCAGCCCGTGGGGGGAGAACTATGGCTACACCTTC. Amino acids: CASSPWGENYGYTF. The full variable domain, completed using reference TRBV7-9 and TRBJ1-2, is DTGVSQNPRHKITKRGQNVTFRCDPISEHNRLYWYRQTLGQGPEFLTYFQNEAQLEKSRLLSDRFSAERPKGSFSTLEIQRTEQGDSAMYLCASSPWGENYGYTFGSGTRLTVV.

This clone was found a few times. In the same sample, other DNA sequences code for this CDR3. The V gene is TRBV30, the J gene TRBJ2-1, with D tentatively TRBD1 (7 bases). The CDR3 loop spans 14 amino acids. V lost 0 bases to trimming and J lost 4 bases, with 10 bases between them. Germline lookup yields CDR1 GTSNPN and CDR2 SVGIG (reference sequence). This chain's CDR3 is CAWSVQGGYNEQFF. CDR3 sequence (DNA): TGTGCCTGGAGTGTCCAGGGGGGTTACAATGAGCAGTTCTTC.